This TCR beta chain appears in the sequencing data of a study of T-cell memory formation after mild COVID-19. V was cut by 6 bases and J by 4 bases, with 10 bases left in between. Germline CDR1 is SNHLY and CDR2 is FYNNEI. This CDR3 spans 14 amino acids. The study, taken as a whole, reports: Cross-reactive memory seemingly joined, as some responding clones were found in pre-infection memory.

On this clonotype: What it binds is not known.

Barcoded TCR alpha and TCR beta cDNA libraries with UMIs came from 5'RACE using constant-segment primers. TCRdb fed the 5' RACE reads into MiXCR, producing one record per CDR3 protein. Among 35,000 to 50,000 distinct CDR3 sequences listed, roughly 9% were seen once. This rearrangement joins TRBV2 to TRBJ2-6; no firm D call. Sample: PBMCs or a T cell subset sorted from them (not recorded which). The origin of this receptor is an adult woman who had mild COVID-19 (a few samples of this study predate the infection). Cell type and time point are not known. CDR3 sequence reads: CASRTQGGANVLTF. The CDR3 bases are TGTGCCAGCAGGACCCAAGGGGGGGCCAACGTCCTGACTTTC.